The T cell receptor beta chain described here comes from a study of T cell changes during pregnancy in multiple sclerosis. This CDR3 has 15 residues. Germline CDR1 reads LNHNV; CDR2 reads YYDKDF (reference sequence). Germline trimming cut 5 bases from V and 5 bases from J; bases unmatched to any gene: 6. Sequencing used immunoSEQ multiplex PCR; TCRdb keeps in-frame clones, though not all of them. This sample has more than 95,000 clones, with approximately 94% found just once. Sequenced here: peripheral blood, sampled after pregnancy. This receptor was obtained from a female donor with multiple sclerosis, enrolled in a pregnancy study. The V and J genes are TRBV15 and TRBJ2-1; 10 bases match TRBD2. CDR3: CATSSRLAGNNEQFF. CDR3 coding DNA: TGTGCCACCAGCTCACGACTAGCGGGTAACAATGAGCAGTTCTTC.